These 19 T cell receptor beta chains were sequenced from one sample in a study of Ad26.COV2.S vaccination and SARS-CoV-2 variants. Described treatment: about 20 received Ad26.COV2.S at low or high dose, single or two shots; five or six received placebo; per-sample allocation not given. Each sample was drawn 63 days after the first injection (of vaccine or placebo). The table came from immunoSEQ multiplex PCR; TCRdb's copy has only in-frame clones and leaves some out. The sample consists of about 350,000 clones, around 88% of them appearing once. The sample was peripheral blood, taken in a trial of Ad26.COV2.S vaccine versus placebo. Receptors were obtained from a person between 18 and 65 years old who received the Ad26.COV2.S COVID-19 vaccine or a placebo.

The J gene is TRBJ1-5, the V gene TRBV19, with a possible D match to TRBD1 (6 bases). This CDR3 region has 13 residues. V lost 8 bases to trimming and J lost 2 bases, with 10 bases between them. Germline CDR1 LNHDA, CDR2 SQIVND (reference sequence). DNA of the CDR3: TGTGCCAGTCAGGGGTTCGGCAATCAGCCCCAGCATTTT. Translated: CASQGFGNQPQHF.

The gene calls are TRBV7-9 and TRBJ1-1; a possible D gene is TRBD1 (6 bases). The V end lost 1 base, the J end lost 6 bases, and 15 bases lay between the germline ends. The CDR3 totals 15 residues. Germline CDR1 is SEHNR and CDR2 is FQNEAQ (reference sequence). The CDR3 DNA reads as TGTGCCAGCAGCTTAGTACAGGCCAGGGGCGCTGAAGCTTTCTTT. Protein sequence: CASSLVQARGAEAFF.

The chain employs TRBV19 and TRBJ1-1; no firm D call. The germline V and J ends were trimmed by 3 bases and 0 bases, with 8 bases remaining between them. This CDR3 comprises 14 residues. Germline lookup yields CDR1 LNHDA and CDR2 SQIVND (reference sequence). The CDR3 coding sequence is TGTGCCAGTAGTATTGGCACTGTGAACACTGAAGCTTTCTTT. This codes for CASSIGTVNTEAFF.

This chain uses TRBV27 with TRBJ2-7; 13 nucleotides line up with TRBD2. The CDR3 is 15 amino acids. CDR1 and CDR2 from the germline V gene are MNHEY and SMNVEV (reference sequence). With V trimmed by 8 bases and J by 0 bases, 4 bases remained unmatched. CDR3 coding DNA: TGTGCCAGCCGGACTAGCGGGGGATTCTCCTACGAGCAGTACTTC. Its translation is CASRTSGGFSYEQYF.

V and J are TRBV6-1 and TRBJ1-1; perhaps TRBD1 as D (5 bases). V lost 2 bases, J lost 7 bases, and 20 bases lay in between. Germline V CDR1 and CDR2: MNHNS, SASEGT. This CDR3 comprises 16 residues. This CDR3 is CASSEPLFGTGSEAFF. The DNA for the CDR3 is TGTGCCAGCAGTGAACCTCTCTTCGGGACGGGAAGTGAAGCTTTCTTT.

The chain couples TRBV19 to TRBJ2-1; 11 bases map to TRBD2. V lost 5 bases to trimming and J lost 1 base; unmatched junction nucleotides: 4. CDR3 size: 16 residues. Germline values: CDR1 LNHDA, CDR2 SQIVND (reference sequence). The CDR3: CASSLAGGRSYNEQFF. The CDR3 DNA follows: TGTGCCAGTAGTCTAGCGGGAGGTAGATCCTACAATGAGCAGTTCTTC.

The chain combines TRBV7-2 with TRBJ2-1, with D possibly being TRBD2 (5 bases). The V gene lost 5 bases and the J gene lost 6 bases, with 14 bases spanning the gap. The CDR3 spans 14 residues. Germline V CDR1 and CDR2: SGHTA, FQGNSA. CDR3 nucleotides: TGTGCCAGCAGCGCGGGCGGTTTTTTCAATGAGCAGTTCTTC. Protein sequence: CASSAGGFFNEQFF.

The chain links TRBV18 to TRBJ2-5; D not certain. The germline V gene has CDR1 KGHSH and CDR2 LQKENI. This CDR3 has 15 amino acids. The V gene lost 3 bases and the J gene lost 1 base, with 12 bases spanning the gap. The CDR3 DNA reads as TGTGCCAGCTCACCTTCGATACCGGGCCAAGAGACCCAGTACTTC. This codes for CASSPSIPGQETQYF.

The chain carries TRBV24-1 and TRBJ2-7, with TRBD2 identical over 11 bases. This CDR3 spans 14 amino acids. The J segment lost 7 bases and the V segment lost 4 bases, leaving 5 bases of the junction unmatched. Germline values: CDR1 KGHDR, CDR2 SFDVKD. The CDR3 sequence: CATSDRGTSGEQYF. The CDR3 bases are TGTGCCACCAGTGACCGGGGGACTAGCGGAGAGCAGTACTTC.

This chain links TRBV6-1 with TRBJ2-7, with 9 bases identical to TRBD2. V shed 3 bases and J 0 bases; nucleotides not matched to a gene: 6. The CDR3 is made up of 16 amino acids. CDR1 and CDR2 (germline): MNHNS, SASEGT. CDR3 DNA sequence: TGTGCCAGCAGTGATTTCGGCGGGAGGGTCTCCTACGAGCAGTACTTC. This translates into CASSDFGGRVSYEQYF.

V gene TRBV28 combines with J gene TRBJ2-1; 8 nucleotides match TRBD2. Trimming cost V 1 base and J 0 bases; bases outside gene matches: 5. CDR1 MDHEN and CDR2 SYDVKM come from the germline V gene. The CDR3 has 17 amino acids. The CDR3 sequence: CASSLFGSGSSYNEQFF. The DNA of the CDR3 is TGTGCCAGCAGTTTATTTGGGAGCGGGAGCTCCTACAATGAGCAGTTCTTC.

V and J are TRBV3-1 (or the pseudogene TRBV3-2) and TRBJ2-3, with TRBD2 identical over 12 bases. Germline V gene data show CDR1 as LGHDT and CDR2 as YNNKEL (reference sequence). V lost 0 bases, J lost 4 bases, and 11 bases stayed unmatched. This CDR3 has 19 residues. The DNA for the CDR3 is TGTGCCAGCAGCCAAGATTTCCAATTGCTAGCGGGGGGGCCAGATACGCAGTATTTT. It is translated as CASSQDFQLLAGGPDTQYF.

V and J are TRBV7-8 and TRBJ2-3; 9 positions agree with TRBD2. Germline V gene data show CDR1 as SGHVS and CDR2 as FQNEAQ. The length of the CDR3 is 17 residues. V trimming: 1 base; J trimming: 0 bases; junction bases outside the gene matches: 5. The CDR3 is CASSLVRLAASTDTQYF. CDR3 bases: TGTGCCAGCAGCTTAGTGAGACTAGCGGCTAGCACAGATACGCAGTATTTT. The variable domain in full, with the rest retrieved from reference TRBV7-8 and TRBJ2-3, is GAGVSQSPRYKVAKRGQDVALRCDPISGHVSLFWYQQALGQGPEFLTYFQNEAQLDKSGLPSDRFFAERPEGSVSTLKIQRTQQEDSAVYLCASSLVRLAASTDTQYFGPGTRLTVL.

The V gene is TRBV15, the J gene TRBJ2-2; the match to TRBD2 covers 15 bases. The germline V gene has CDR1 LNHNV and CDR2 YYDKDF (reference sequence). The CDR3 runs 18 residues. J was trimmed by 4 bases and V by 3 bases; bases with no gene match: 6. The CDR3 protein is CATSRRGLAGGSTGELFF. CDR3 in DNA: TGTGCCACCAGCAGGAGGGGACTAGCGGGGGGTAGCACCGGGGAGCTGTTTTTT.

This sequence joins TRBV4-2 and TRBJ1-6; 7 nucleotides match TRBD1. The CDR3 loop spans 16 amino acids. Per the germline V gene, CDR1 is LGHNA and CDR2 is YNFKEQ. J was trimmed by 5 bases and V by 3 bases; bases with no gene match: 7. CDR3 loop: CASSQNRGPNNSPLHF. CDR3 DNA: TGTGCCAGCAGCCAGAACAGGGGACCAAATAATTCACCCCTCCACTTT.

This clone was seen once. The rearrangement uses TRBV27 and TRBJ2-2; 8 bases are shared with TRBD1. V lost 5 bases to trimming and J lost 3 bases; unmatched junction nucleotides: 5. Germline CDR1 MNHEY, CDR2 SMNVEV (reference sequence). This CDR3 has 15 residues. The CDR3 region has the DNA TGTGCCAGCAGTCCCTACAGGGGGTACACCGGGGAGCTGTTTTTT. The encoded protein is CASSPYRGYTGELFF.

This clone has only a few counts. V gene TRBV6-5 combines with J gene TRBJ2-7; the D call may be TRBD1 or TRBD2 (5 bases each). Trimming cost V 7 bases and J 6 bases, with 16 bases left between them. The CDR3 totals 13 residues. In germline, CDR1 is MNHEY, CDR2 SVGAGI. Here the CDR3 reads CASIKRERGEQYF. CDR3 in DNA: TGTGCCAGCATTAAGAGGGAGAGGGGCGAGCAGTACTTC.

A note on this clone: The sample has other DNA sequences that encode this CDR3 too. The V and J genes are TRBV15 and TRBJ1-4; possibly TRBD1 for D (5 bases). V was pared by 2 bases and J by 7 bases, with 11 bases between. CDR1 and CDR2 from the germline V gene are LNHNV and YYDKDF (reference sequence). This CDR3 contains 14 residues. The CDR3 reads CATSRTGAGEKLFF. CDR3 nucleotides: TGTGCCACCAGCAGAACCGGGGCAGGTGAAAAACTGTTTTTT.

This chain joins TRBV5-1 and TRBJ1-6; D is unresolved. This CDR3 is built from 17 residues. Per the germline V gene, CDR1 is SGHRS and CDR2 is YFSETQ. V was clipped by 6 bases and J by 7 bases, with 23 bases between them. The CDR3 here is CASTTNLGSGKNSPLHF. In DNA form, the CDR3 reads TGCGCCAGCACCACGAACCTAGGGTCAGGCAAAAATTCACCCCTCCACTTT.